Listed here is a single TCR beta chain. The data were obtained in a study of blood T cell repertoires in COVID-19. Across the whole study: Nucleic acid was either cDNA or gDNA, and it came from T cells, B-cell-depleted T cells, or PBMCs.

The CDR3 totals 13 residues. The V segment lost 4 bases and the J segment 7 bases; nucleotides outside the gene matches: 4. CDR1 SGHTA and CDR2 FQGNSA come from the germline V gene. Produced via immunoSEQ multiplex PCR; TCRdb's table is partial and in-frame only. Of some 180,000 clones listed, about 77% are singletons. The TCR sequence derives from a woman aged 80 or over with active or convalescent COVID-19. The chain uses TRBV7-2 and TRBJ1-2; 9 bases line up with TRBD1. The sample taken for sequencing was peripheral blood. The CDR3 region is CASSSRQGGGYTF. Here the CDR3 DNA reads TGTGCCAGCAGCTCGAGACAGGGGGGTGGCTACACCTTC. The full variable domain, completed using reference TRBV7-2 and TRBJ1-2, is GAGVSQSPSNKVTEKGKDVELRCDPISGHTALYWYRQSLGQGLEFLIYFQGNSAPDKSGLPSDRFSAERTGGSVSTLTIQRTQQEDSAVYLCASSSRQGGGYTFGSGTRLTVV.